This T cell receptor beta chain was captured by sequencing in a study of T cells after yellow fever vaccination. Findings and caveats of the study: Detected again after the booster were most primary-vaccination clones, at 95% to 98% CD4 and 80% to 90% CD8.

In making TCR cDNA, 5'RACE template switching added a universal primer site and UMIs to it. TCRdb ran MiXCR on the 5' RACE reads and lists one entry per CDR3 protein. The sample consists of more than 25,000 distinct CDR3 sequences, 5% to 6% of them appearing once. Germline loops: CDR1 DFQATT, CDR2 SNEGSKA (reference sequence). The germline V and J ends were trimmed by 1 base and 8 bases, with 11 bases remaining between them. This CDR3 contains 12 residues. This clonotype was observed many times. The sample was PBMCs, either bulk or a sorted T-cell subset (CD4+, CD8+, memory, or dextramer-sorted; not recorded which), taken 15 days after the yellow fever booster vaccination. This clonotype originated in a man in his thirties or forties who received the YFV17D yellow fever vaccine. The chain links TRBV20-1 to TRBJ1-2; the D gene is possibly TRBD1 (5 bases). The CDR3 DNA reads TGCAGTGCTAGAGCGTACCCAGGGGGCTACACCTTC. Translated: CSARAYPGGYTF.